Below, 25 T cell receptor beta chains from the same sample are listed, as sequenced in a study of T cells and Merkel cell carcinoma outcomes. TCRdb keeps only in-frame clones here, not all; method: immunoSEQ multiplex PCR. This sample has some 13,000 clones; just under 95% occur once, and the top ten carry 1.5% to 2.5%. Sequenced: tumor tissue from Merkel cell carcinoma. The receptor set was obtained from a human donor with Merkel cell carcinoma.

Written as DNA, the CDR3 is TGTGCCAGCAGGCGACAGGGGGCCTACGAGCAGTACTTC. It is translated as CASRRQGAYEQYF. V and J are TRBV28 and TRBJ2-7; 9 bases are shared with TRBD1. CDR3 length: 13 amino acids. The J segment lost 2 bases and the V segment lost 6 bases, leaving 2 bases of the junction unmatched. Per germline, CDR1 MDHEN and CDR2 SYDVKM.

The V call is TRBV7-9, the J call TRBJ1-5, with unresolved D. With 1 base removed from V and 6 bases from J, the gap between germline ends came to 4 bases. There are 12 residues in the CDR3. Germline V gene sequence: CDR1 SEHNR, CDR2 FQNEAQ (reference sequence). CDR3 region: CASSLDGQPQHF. Written as DNA, the CDR3 is TGTGCCAGCAGCTTAGACGGTCAGCCCCAGCATTTT.

The chain joins TRBV5-4 to TRBJ2-4, with D unclear. CDR1 and CDR2 (germline): SGHNT, YYREEE (reference sequence). V lost 4 bases, J lost 0 bases, and 8 bases lay in between. This CDR3 region has 14 residues. As DNA, the CDR3 is TGTGCCAGCAGCCCGACGCTAGCCAAAAACATTCAGTACTTC. Protein: CASSPTLAKNIQYF.

The CDR3 loop is CASSPRTENTEAFF. The CDR3 DNA sequence: TGTGCCAGCAGTCCTCGGACAGAAAACACTGAAGCTTTCTTT. The V call is TRBV6-1, the J call TRBJ1-1; maybe TRBD1 (6 bases). Germline V gene lookup returns CDR1 MNHNS and CDR2 SASEGT. This CDR3 comprises 14 residues. V gave up 5 bases and J gave up 2 bases, with 12 bases separating them.

The chain is built from TRBV13 and TRBJ2-1, with 14 nucleotides matching TRBD2. This CDR3 contains 19 residues. The germline V gene has CDR1 PRHDT and CDR2 FYEKMQ (reference sequence). The J segment lost 3 bases and the V segment lost 4 bases, leaving 11 bases of the junction unmatched. The DNA of the CDR3 is TGTGCCAGCAGCTGGGGACTAGCGGGAGAGCTGGGGGGCTACAATGAGCAGTTCTTC. The encoded protein is CASSWGLAGELGGYNEQFF.

Regarding this clone: The junction does not match germline at one end; this may be a read error. The rearrangement uses TRBV7-2 and TRBJ2-3; D is unclear. The CDR3 contains 13 residues. Per the germline V gene, CDR1 is SGHTA and CDR2 is FQGNSA. The CDR3 region has the DNA TGTGTCAGCAGCTTAGGTCGGGCTTCGGCGCAGTATTTT. Translated: CVSSLGRASAQYF. Using reference TRBV7-2 and TRBJ2-3 for the parts outside the CDR3, the full variable domain is GAGVSQSPSNKVTEKGKDVELRCDPISGHTALYWYRQSLGQGLEFLIYFQGNSAPDKSGLPSDRFSAERTGGSVSTLTIQRTQQEDSAVYLCVSSLGRASAQYFGPGTRLTVL.

V usage is TRBV29-1 and J usage is TRBJ2-1; D remains ambiguous. From germline, CDR1 is SQVTM and CDR2 ANQGSEA. With 3 bases removed from V and 8 bases from J, the gap between germline ends came to 11 bases. This CDR3 contains 12 residues. The CDR3 DNA follows: TGCAGCGTTGATTTAGACGGGCATGAGCAGTTCTTC. It is translated as CSVDLDGHEQFF.

The count of this clone is one. The chain combines TRBV6-6 with TRBJ1-2; D is perhaps TRBD1 (6 bases). Trimming took 7 bases from V and 4 from J, leaving 16 bases between them. The CDR3 runs to 14 residues. The germline V gene has CDR1 MNHNY and CDR2 SVGAGI (reference sequence). Written as DNA, the CDR3 is TGTGCCAGCACTATTACGGGGGCGCGCTATGGCTACACCTTC. This translates into CASTITGARYGYTF.

The rearrangement joins TRBV7-8 to TRBJ2-5, with 10 bases fitting TRBD2. After removal of 6 bases from V and 2 bases from J, the junction contained 3 bases not matched to a gene. Looked up from germline, CDR1 is SGHVS and CDR2 is FQNEAQ. The CDR3 sequence is 14 residues long. For the CDR3, the DNA is TGTGCCAGCAGTTCACTAGCGGGGCAAGAGACCCAGTACTTC. The encoded protein is CASSSLAGQETQYF.

V is TRBV5-8 and J is TRBJ2-2, with 7 bases aligning to TRBD1. Germline V gene data show CDR1 as SGHTS and CDR2 as YDEGEE. The CDR3 length is 15 residues. Germline trimming cut 5 bases from V and 5 bases from J; bases unmatched to any gene: 9. The CDR3 loop reads CASSRQGVRTGELFF. CDR3 nucleotide sequence: TGTGCCAGCAGTCGACAGGGTGTTCGGACCGGGGAGCTGTTTTTT.

The chain has TRBV5-6 and TRBJ2-5; TRBD1 matches at 7 bases. Germline CDR1 and CDR2: SGHDT and YYEEEE. After removal of 3 bases from V and 2 bases from J, the junction contained 4 bases not matched to a gene. This CDR3 has 14 amino acids. DNA for the CDR3: TGTGCCAGCAGCTACGGGACAGAACAAGAGACCCAGTACTTC. This translates into CASSYGTEQETQYF.

CDR3 in amino acids: CASSSGNEGNEQFF. The DNA for the CDR3 is TGCGCCAGCAGCTCAGGGAACGAGGGCAATGAGCAGTTCTTC. This chain connects TRBV5-1 to TRBJ2-1, with D possibly called TRBD1 or TRBD2 (5 bases each). Trimming pared 3 bases from V and 6 bases from J, leaving 13 bases between. Germline CDR1 and CDR2: SGHRS and YFSETQ. CDR3 length: 14 amino acids.

The chain links TRBV14 to TRBJ2-1, with 7 bases identical to TRBD2. Germline loops: CDR1 SGHDN, CDR2 FVKESK. This CDR3 has 14 amino acids. Trimming at V came to 7 bases and at J to 7 bases, leaving 10 bases not matched to a gene. CDR3 protein: CASNWAGALNEQFF. CDR3 nucleotide sequence: TGTGCCAGCAATTGGGCGGGAGCTTTGAATGAGCAGTTCTTC.

The chain is built from TRBV6-5 and TRBJ1-1; unclear D gene. V dropped 2 bases and J dropped 8 bases, with 12 bases sitting between them. The CDR3 has 13 amino acids. Germline-derived CDR1 and CDR2 are MNHEY and SVGAGI. The CDR3 spells CASSYELRGEAFF. The CDR3 DNA reads as TGTGCCAGCAGTTACGAATTGCGGGGAGAAGCTTTCTTT.

A single count supports this clone. The chain carries TRBV30 and TRBJ2-2; D possibly corresponds to TRBD1 (6 bases). V lost 2 bases and J lost 1, with 14 bases in between. Germline loops: CDR1 GTSNPN, CDR2 SVGIG (reference sequence). The CDR3 totals 16 residues. The DNA of the CDR3 is TGTGCCTGGAGTTCCACAGGGTTTAGGAACACCGGGGAGCTGTTTTTT. It encodes CAWSSTGFRNTGELFF.

V is TRBV29-1 and J is TRBJ2-5, with a weak D call TRBD1 (6 bases). The CDR3 consists of 14 residues. With 3 bases removed from V and 5 bases from J, the gap between germline ends came to 16 bases. Germline V CDR1 and CDR2: SQVTM, ANQGSEA. The CDR3 here is CSVDGPMRGETQYF. The CDR3 nucleotides are TGCAGCGTTGATGGCCCGATGAGGGGGGAGACCCAGTACTTC.

The chain recombines TRBV11-2 with TRBJ2-7, with D perhaps matching TRBD1 (5 bases). This CDR3 spans 14 amino acids. The germline V gene has CDR1 SGHAT and CDR2 FQNNGV. V was trimmed by 1 base and J by 4 bases, leaving 11 bases between them. DNA of the CDR3: TGTGCCAGCAGCTTAGGGAACGCAGGGTACGAGCAGTACTTC. Amino acid sequence: CASSLGNAGYEQYF.

The gene calls are TRBV7-2 and TRBJ2-5, with 7 positions matching TRBD2. V lost 5 bases, J lost 8 bases, and 8 bases stayed unmatched. The CDR3 loop spans 13 amino acids. Germline V gene data show CDR1 as SGHTA and CDR2 as FQGNSA. The CDR3 region is CASSLGGGKTQYF. Written as DNA, the CDR3 is TGTGCCAGCAGCCTCGGCGGGGGTAAAACCCAGTACTTC.

This sequence joins TRBV5-4 and TRBJ1-2, with 7 positions matching TRBD1. CDR3 length: 13 residues. Germline CDR1 reads SGHNT; CDR2 reads YYREEE (reference sequence). J was trimmed by 3 bases and V by 4 bases; bases with no gene match: 3. Written as DNA, the CDR3 is TGTGCCAGCAGCACCGGGACAGACTATGGCTACACCTTC. Its protein product is CASSTGTDYGYTF. The complete variable domain, with remaining parts taken from reference TRBV5-4 and TRBJ1-2, reads ETGVTQSPTHLIKTRGQQVTLRCSSQSGHNTVSWYQQALGQGPQFIFQYYREEENGRGNFPPRFSGLQFPNYSSELNVNALELDDSALYLCASSTGTDYGYTFGSGTRLTVV.

The chain carries TRBV11-2 and TRBJ2-5; 11 bases agree with TRBD2. Germline V lookup: CDR1 SGHAT, CDR2 FQNNGV. The CDR3 is made up of 14 amino acids. V was pared by 7 bases and J by 7 bases, with 8 bases of the junction left unmatched. CDR3 in DNA: TGTGCCAGCATTCCCGTTACTAGCGGGGGGACCCAGTACTTC. It encodes CASIPVTSGGTQYF.

The chain has TRBV9 and TRBJ2-6; D is unclear. Deletions cut 1 base from V and 0 bases from J, with 5 bases between. The CDR3 has 15 amino acids. Germline V gene sequence: CDR1 SGDLS, CDR2 YYNGEE. CDR3: CASSVINSGANVLTF. The DNA for the CDR3 is TGTGCCAGCAGCGTAATCAACTCTGGGGCCAACGTCCTGACTTTC.

The CDR3 reads CASSVGPAKETQYF. The CDR3 nucleotides are TGTGCCAGCAGCGTAGGTCCAGCAAAAGAGACCCAGTACTTC. The chain employs TRBV9 and TRBJ2-5; D gene unclear. V lost 0 bases and J lost 3, with 9 bases in between. Germline V lookup: CDR1 SGDLS, CDR2 YYNGEE. This CDR3 is built from 14 residues.

This clone occurred a few times. The genes are TRBV5-8 and TRBJ1-1, with D possibly TRBD1 on 5 matching bases. Germline V CDR1 and CDR2: SGHTS, YDEGEE. Between the trimmed V and J ends, which lost 3 bases and 0 bases, there was a span of 12 bases. CDR3 length: 15 amino acids. The CDR3 loop reads CASSWGMTMNTEAFF. In nucleotides, the CDR3 is TGTGCCAGCAGCTGGGGGATGACAATGAACACTGAAGCTTTCTTT.

Written as DNA, the CDR3 is TGTGCCTGGAGTGCCGGGACTAGTAGTGGCATTCAGTACTTC. It codes for CAWSAGTSSGIQYF. This rearrangement joins TRBV30 to TRBJ2-4; the match to TRBD2 covers 8 bases. Germline CDR1 GTSNPN, CDR2 SVGIG (reference sequence). The CDR3 runs 14 residues. V gave up 1 base and J gave up 9 bases; unmatched junction bases: 8.

V usage is TRBV5-4 and J usage is TRBJ1-4, with no clear D. CDR1 is SGHNT and CDR2 is YYREEE in the germline V gene (reference sequence). This CDR3 has 12 amino acids. Trimming shortened V by 7 bases and J by 8 bases, and 12 bases separated the two germline ends. The CDR3 is CASGRTDEKLFF. For the CDR3, the DNA is TGTGCCAGCGGACGGACGGACGAAAAACTGTTTTTT.